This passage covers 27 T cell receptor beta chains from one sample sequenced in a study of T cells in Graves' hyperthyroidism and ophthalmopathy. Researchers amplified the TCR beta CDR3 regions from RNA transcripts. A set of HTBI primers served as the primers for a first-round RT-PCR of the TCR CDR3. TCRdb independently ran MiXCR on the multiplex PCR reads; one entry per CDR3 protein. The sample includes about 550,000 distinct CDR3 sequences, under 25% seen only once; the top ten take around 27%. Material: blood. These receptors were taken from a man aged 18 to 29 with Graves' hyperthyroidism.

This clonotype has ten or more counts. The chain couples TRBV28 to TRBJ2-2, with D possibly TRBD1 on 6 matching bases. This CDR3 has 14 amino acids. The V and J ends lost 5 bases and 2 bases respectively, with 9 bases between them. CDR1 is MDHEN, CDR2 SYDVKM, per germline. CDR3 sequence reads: CASSRTVNTGELFF. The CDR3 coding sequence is TGTGCCAGCAGTCGGACAGTAAACACCGGGGAGCTGTTTTTT.

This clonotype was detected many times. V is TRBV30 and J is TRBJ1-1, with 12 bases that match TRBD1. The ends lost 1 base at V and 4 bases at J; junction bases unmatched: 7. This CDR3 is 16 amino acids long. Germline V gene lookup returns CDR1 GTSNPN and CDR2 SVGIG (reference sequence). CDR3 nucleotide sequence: TGTGCCTGGAGTGACCGGGACAGGGGGCTGGGCACTGAAGCTTTCTTT. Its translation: CAWSDRDRGLGTEAFF.

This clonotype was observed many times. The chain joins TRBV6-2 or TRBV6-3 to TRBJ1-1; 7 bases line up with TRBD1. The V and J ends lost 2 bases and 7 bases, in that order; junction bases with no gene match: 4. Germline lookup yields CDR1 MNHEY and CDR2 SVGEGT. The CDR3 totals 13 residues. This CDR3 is CASSYARGFEAFF. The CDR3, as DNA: TGTGCCAGCAGTTACGCCAGGGGGTTTGAAGCTTTCTTT.

CDR3 amino acids: CASSRRRLAGGNNEQFF. The CDR3 DNA is TGTGCCAGCAGCCGTAGACGACTAGCGGGGGGTAACAATGAGCAGTTCTTC. This sequence joins TRBV7-3 and TRBJ2-1, with 13 bases matching TRBD2. J was trimmed by 5 bases and V by 5 bases; bases with no gene match: 9. CDR1 is SGHTA and CDR2 is FQGTGA in the germline V gene. The CDR3 contains 17 residues.

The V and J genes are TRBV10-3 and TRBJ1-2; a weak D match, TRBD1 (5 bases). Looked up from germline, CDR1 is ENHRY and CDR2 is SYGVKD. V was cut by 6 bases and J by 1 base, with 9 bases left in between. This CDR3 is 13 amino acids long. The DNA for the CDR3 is TGTGCCATCAGATCAGGGATTAACTATGGCTACACCTTC. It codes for CAIRSGINYGYTF.

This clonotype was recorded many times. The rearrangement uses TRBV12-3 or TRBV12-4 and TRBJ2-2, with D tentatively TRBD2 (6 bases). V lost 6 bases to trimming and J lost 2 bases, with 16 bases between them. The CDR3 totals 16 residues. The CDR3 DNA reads TGTGCCAGCAGCCTTTTGGGGGGTGGCAACACCGGGGAGCTGTTTTTT. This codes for CASSLLGGGNTGELFF.

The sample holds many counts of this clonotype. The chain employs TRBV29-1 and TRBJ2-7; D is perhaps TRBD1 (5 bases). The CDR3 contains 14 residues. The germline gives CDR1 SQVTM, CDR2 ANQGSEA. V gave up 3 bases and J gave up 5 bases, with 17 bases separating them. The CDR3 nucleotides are TGCAGCGTTGAGATTAGAACAGGTCACCACGAGCAGTACTTC. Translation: CSVEIRTGHHEQYF.

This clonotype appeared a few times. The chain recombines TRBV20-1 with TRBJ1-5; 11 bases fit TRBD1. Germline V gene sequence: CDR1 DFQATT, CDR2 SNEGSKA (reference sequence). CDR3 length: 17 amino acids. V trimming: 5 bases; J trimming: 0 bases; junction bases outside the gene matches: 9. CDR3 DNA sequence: TGCAGTGCTGCCCCGTGGACAGGGGGCCGTAGCAATCAGCCCCAGCATTTT. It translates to CSAAPWTGGRSNQPQHF.

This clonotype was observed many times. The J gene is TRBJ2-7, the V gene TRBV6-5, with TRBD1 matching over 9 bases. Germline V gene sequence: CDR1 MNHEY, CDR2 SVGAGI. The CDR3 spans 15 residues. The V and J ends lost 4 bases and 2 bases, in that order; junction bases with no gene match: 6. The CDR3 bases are TGTGCCAGCAGTTCCTACAGGGGGCAGACCTACGAGCAGTACTTC. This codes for CASSSYRGQTYEQYF.

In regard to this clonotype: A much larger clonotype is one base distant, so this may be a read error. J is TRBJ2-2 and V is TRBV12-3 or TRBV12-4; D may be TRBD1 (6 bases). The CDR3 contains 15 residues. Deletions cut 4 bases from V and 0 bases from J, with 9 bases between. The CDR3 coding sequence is TGTGCCAGCAGTTGGACAGTTTCGAACACCGGGGAGCTGTTTTTT. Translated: CASSWTVSNTGELFF.

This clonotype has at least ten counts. CDR3 DNA: TGTGCCACCAACCTGGACAGGGGAAACACTGAAGCTTTCTTT. Translated, it gives CATNLDRGNTEAFF. This rearrangement joins TRBV15 to TRBJ1-1; 9 bases line up with TRBD1. The CDR3 covers 14 residues. The germline V gene has CDR1 LNHNV and CDR2 YYDKDF (reference sequence). With V trimmed by 7 bases and J by 2 bases, 5 bases remained unmatched.

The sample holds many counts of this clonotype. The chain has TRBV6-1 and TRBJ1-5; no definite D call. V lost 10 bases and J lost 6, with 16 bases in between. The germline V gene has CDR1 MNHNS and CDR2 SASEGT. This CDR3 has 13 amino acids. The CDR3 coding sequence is TGTGCCACTTCCCCCGTGTGGGGTCAGCCCCAGCATTTT. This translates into CATSPVWGQPQHF.

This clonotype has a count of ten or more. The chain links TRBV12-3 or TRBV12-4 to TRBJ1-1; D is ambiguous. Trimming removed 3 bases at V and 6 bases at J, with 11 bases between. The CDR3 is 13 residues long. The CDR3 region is CASSFGLGAEAFF. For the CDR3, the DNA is TGTGCCAGCAGTTTCGGGTTGGGCGCTGAAGCTTTCTTT.

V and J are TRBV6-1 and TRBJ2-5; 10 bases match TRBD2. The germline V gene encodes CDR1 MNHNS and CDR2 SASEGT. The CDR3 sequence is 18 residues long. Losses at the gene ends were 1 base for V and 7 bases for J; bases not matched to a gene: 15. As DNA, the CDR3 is TGTGCCAGCAGTGAAGTCGGTAGCGGGAGGCCCCACGTGGGGACCCAGTACTTC. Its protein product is CASSEVGSGRPHVGTQYF.

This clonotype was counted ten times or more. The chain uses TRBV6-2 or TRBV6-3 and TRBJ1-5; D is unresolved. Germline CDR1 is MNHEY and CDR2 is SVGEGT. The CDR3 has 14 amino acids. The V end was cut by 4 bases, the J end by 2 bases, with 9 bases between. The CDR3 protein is CASSFPGGNQPQHF. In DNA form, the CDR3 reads TGTGCCAGCAGTTTCCCCGGGGGCAATCAGCCCCAGCATTTT.

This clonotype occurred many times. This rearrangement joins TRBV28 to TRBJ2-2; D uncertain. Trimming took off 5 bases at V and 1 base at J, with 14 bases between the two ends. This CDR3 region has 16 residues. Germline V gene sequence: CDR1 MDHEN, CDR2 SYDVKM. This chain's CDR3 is CASSPGLRLNTGELFF. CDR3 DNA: TGTGCCAGCAGTCCCGGGCTGAGACTGAACACCGGGGAGCTGTTTTTT.

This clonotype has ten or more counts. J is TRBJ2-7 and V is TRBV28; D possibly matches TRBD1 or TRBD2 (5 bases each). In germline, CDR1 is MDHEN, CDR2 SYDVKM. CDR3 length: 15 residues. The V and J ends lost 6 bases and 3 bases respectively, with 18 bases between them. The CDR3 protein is CASSSPGAVVYEQYF. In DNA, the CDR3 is TGTGCCAGCAGCTCTCCCGGGGCTGTTGTCTACGAGCAGTACTTC.

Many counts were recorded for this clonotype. The chain's CDR3 is CASSAPRSNTEAFF. The CDR3 DNA reads TGTGCCAGCAGCGCACCCAGATCGAACACTGAAGCTTTCTTT. The chain uses TRBV7-2 and TRBJ1-1; no reliable D call. V dropped 5 bases and J dropped 1 base, with 11 bases sitting between them. The length of the CDR3 is 14 residues. CDR1 and CDR2 (germline): SGHTA, FQGNSA.

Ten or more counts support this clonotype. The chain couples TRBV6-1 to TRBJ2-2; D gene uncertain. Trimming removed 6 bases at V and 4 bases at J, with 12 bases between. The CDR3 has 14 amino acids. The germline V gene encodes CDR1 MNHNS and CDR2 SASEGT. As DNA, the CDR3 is TGTGCCAGCAGCGCAAGCGAAACCACCGGGGAGCTGTTTTTT. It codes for CASSASETTGELFF.

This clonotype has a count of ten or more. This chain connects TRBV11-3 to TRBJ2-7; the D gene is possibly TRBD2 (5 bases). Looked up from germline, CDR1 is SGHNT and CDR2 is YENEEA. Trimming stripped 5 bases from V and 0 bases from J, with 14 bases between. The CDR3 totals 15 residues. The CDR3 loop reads CASSEEAGDSYEQYF. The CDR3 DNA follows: TGTGCCAGCAGCGAGGAGGCCGGGGACTCCTACGAGCAGTACTTC.

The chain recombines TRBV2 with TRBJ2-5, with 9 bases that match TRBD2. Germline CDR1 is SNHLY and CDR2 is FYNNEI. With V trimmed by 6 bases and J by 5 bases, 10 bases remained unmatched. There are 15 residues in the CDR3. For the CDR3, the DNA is TGTGCCAGCAGGAAAAGGGCTAGCGGGAAGGAGACCCAGTACTTC. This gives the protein CASRKRASGKETQYF.

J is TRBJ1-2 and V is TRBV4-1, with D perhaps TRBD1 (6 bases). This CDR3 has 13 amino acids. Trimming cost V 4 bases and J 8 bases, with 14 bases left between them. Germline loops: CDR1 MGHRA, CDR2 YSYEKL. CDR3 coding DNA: TGCGCCAGCAGCCGAGGGGGGGAAGAGGGCTACACCTTC. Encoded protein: CASSRGGEEGYTF.

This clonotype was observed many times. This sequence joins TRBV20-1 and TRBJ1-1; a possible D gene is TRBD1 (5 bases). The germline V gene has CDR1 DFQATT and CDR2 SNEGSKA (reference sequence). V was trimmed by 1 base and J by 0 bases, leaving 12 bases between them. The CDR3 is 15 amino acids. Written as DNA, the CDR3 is TGCAGTGCTAGAGTGACCAGGGCCTTGAACACTGAAGCTTTCTTT. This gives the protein CSARVTRALNTEAFF.

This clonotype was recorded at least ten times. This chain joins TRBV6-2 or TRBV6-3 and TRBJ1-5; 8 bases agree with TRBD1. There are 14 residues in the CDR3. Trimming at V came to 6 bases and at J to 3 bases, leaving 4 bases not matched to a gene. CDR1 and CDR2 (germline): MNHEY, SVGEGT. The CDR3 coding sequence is TGTGCCAGCAGAAAGACAGGGGTCAATCAGCCCCAGCATTTT. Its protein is CASRKTGVNQPQHF.

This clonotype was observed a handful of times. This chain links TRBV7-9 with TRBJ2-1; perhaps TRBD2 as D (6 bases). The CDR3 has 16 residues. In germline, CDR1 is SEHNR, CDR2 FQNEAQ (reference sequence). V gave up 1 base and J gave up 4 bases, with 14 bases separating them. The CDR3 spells CASSLVGGSSYNEQFF. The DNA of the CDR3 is TGTGCCAGCAGCTTAGTGGGGGGATCTTCGTACAATGAGCAGTTCTTC.

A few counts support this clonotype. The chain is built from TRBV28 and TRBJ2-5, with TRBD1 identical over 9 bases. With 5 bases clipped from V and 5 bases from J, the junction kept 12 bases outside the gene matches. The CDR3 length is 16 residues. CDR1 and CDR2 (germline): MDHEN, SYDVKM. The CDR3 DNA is TGTGCCAGCAGTACCCGGGACAGGGATTTTTGGGAGACCCAGTACTTC. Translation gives CASSTRDRDFWETQYF. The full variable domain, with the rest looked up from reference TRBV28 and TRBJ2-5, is DVKVTQSSRYLVKRTGEKVFLECVQDMDHENMFWYRQDPGLGLRLIYFSYDVKMKEKGDIPEGYSVSREKKERFSLILESASTNQTSMYLCASSTRDRDFWETQYFGPGTRLLVL.

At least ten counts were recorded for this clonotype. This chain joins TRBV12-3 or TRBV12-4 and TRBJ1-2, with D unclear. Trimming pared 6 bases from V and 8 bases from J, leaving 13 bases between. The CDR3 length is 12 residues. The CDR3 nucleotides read TGTGCCAGCAGGGACCTTAGCTGGGGCTACACCTTC. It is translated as CASRDLSWGYTF.